A single sample is the source of the 20 T cell receptor beta chains below, sequenced in a study of cytomegalovirus exposure and HLA in healthy donors. 60 Vbeta and 13 Jbeta primers were used in PCR. TCRdb's table, derived via immunoSEQ multiplex PCR, lists solely in-frame clones and lacks some. Found here are tens of thousands of clones, approximately 90% of them singletons; the top ten hold 9.5% to 13%. Sequenced material: PBMCs. These receptors came from a woman aged 30 to 39 in good health and CMV-seropositive.

This clone was detected only once. This chain links TRBV6-1 with TRBJ1-1; TRBD1 matches at 11 bases. Germline loops: CDR1 MNHNS, CDR2 SASEGT. Losses at the gene ends were 4 bases for V and 4 bases for J; bases not matched to a gene: 5. The CDR3 spans 15 residues. The CDR3 is CASSVRTGGITEAFF. The CDR3 coding sequence is TGTGCCAGCAGTGTTCGGACAGGGGGCATCACTGAAGCTTTCTTT.

V is TRBV9 and J is TRBJ1-1; D possibly corresponds to TRBD1 (6 bases). The length of the CDR3 is 15 residues. Looked up from germline, CDR1 is SGDLS and CDR2 is YYNGEE. V lost 3 bases and J 4 bases, leaving 16 bases between the germline ends. The CDR3 loop is CASSATGSRGTEAFF. CDR3 nucleotides: TGTGCCAGCAGCGCAACAGGGAGTCGCGGCACTGAAGCTTTCTTT.

This sequence joins TRBV9 and TRBJ2-3; D remains ambiguous. The V end lost 0 bases, the J end lost 0 bases, and 8 bases lay between the germline ends. CDR3 length: 15 residues. Per germline, CDR1 SGDLS and CDR2 YYNGEE. The CDR3, as DNA: TGTGCCAGCAGCGTAGTTTTCGGGAGCACAGATACGCAGTATTTT. Amino acid sequence: CASSVVFGSTDTQYF.

This clone was observed once. The J gene is TRBJ2-7, the V gene TRBV5-1; D is perhaps TRBD2 (5 bases). V dropped 0 bases and J dropped 1 base, with 8 bases sitting between them. From germline, CDR1 is SGHRS and CDR2 YFSETQ. This CDR3 region has 14 residues. CDR3 sequence reads: CASSLDSESYEQYF. The CDR3 nucleotides are TGCGCCAGCAGCTTGGATAGCGAATCCTACGAGCAGTACTTC.

Here the CDR3 DNA reads TGTGCCAGCAGCTCTCCGGGACACAACTACGAGCAGTACTTC. This gives the protein CASSSPGHNYEQYF. The chain links TRBV7-9 to TRBJ2-7; TRBD1 might be the D (6 bases). Germline V gives CDR1 SEHNR, CDR2 FQNEAQ (reference sequence). Trimming left V 4 bases short and J 3 bases short, with 13 bases between. This CDR3 has 14 amino acids.

The genes are TRBV5-1 and TRBJ2-3; no reliable D call. Trimming took off 1 base at V and 2 bases at J, with 11 bases between the two ends. CDR3 size: 15 residues. The germline V gene has CDR1 SGHRS and CDR2 YFSETQ. CDR3 residues: CASSLRRGDTDTQYF. The DNA of the CDR3 is TGCGCCAGCAGCTTGAGGCGAGGTGACACAGATACGCAGTATTTT.

The chain carries TRBV6-1 and TRBJ2-2, with D maybe TRBD1 (5 bases). Germline V lookup: CDR1 MNHNS, CDR2 SASEGT. The CDR3 has 15 residues. The V end was cut by 6 bases, the J end by 6 bases, with 17 bases between. The CDR3 reads CASSPGAIRAGELFF. The CDR3 DNA reads as TGTGCCAGCAGCCCTGGGGCGATAAGAGCCGGGGAGCTGTTTTTT.

The chain uses TRBV7-9 and TRBJ2-1; D perhaps matches TRBD1 (5 bases). CDR1 SEHNR and CDR2 FQNEAQ come from the germline V gene (reference sequence). The length of the CDR3 is 15 residues. V was cut by 2 bases and J by 9 bases, with 17 bases left in between. Here the CDR3 reads CASSLLGGVRGEQFF. CDR3 DNA sequence: TGTGCCAGCAGCTTATTAGGTGGAGTTAGGGGTGAGCAGTTCTTC.

This clone is a singleton in its sample. The chain carries TRBV27 and TRBJ2-1; TRBD2 agrees at 15 bases. Germline V gene sequence: CDR1 MNHEY, CDR2 SMNVEV (reference sequence). With V trimmed by 6 bases and J by 16 bases, 7 bases remained unmatched. The CDR3 extends over 13 amino acids. The CDR3 coding sequence is TGTGCCAGCAGACAGGGGACTAGCGGGAGGAATTTCTTC. This codes for CASRQGTSGRNFF.

The CDR3 coding sequence is TGTGCCTGGAGTCACAGGGGAACCTACGAGCAGTACTTC. It encodes CAWSHRGTYEQYF. The V call is TRBV30, the J call TRBJ2-7; TRBD1 agrees at 7 bases. Germline CDR1 GTSNPN, CDR2 SVGIG (reference sequence). V lost 2 bases and J lost 2; bases outside the gene matches: 3. The CDR3 runs 13 residues.

V is TRBV7-9 and J is TRBJ1-2, with 8 bases matching TRBD1. Germline-derived CDR1 and CDR2 are SEHNR and FQNEAQ (reference sequence). The CDR3 runs 13 residues. Trimming took 5 bases from V and 6 from J; bases not matched to a gene: 5. The CDR3 nucleotides are TGTGCCAGCAGCCTAGGACAGGGCCATGGCTACACCTTC. It specifies CASSLGQGHGYTF.

This clone was seen a handful of times. V gene TRBV4-2 combines with J gene TRBJ1-2; TRBD1 might be the D (5 bases). V was trimmed by 4 bases and J by 11 bases, leaving 11 bases between them. The length of the CDR3 is 11 residues. Germline lookup yields CDR1 LGHNA and CDR2 YNFKEQ. The chain's CDR3 is CASSLGARYTF. The CDR3 bases are TGTGCCAGCAGCCTTGGGGCGCGGTACACCTTC.

J is TRBJ2-3 and V is TRBV19; 8 bases fit TRBD2. The trim removed 5 bases at V and 3 bases at J, leaving 13 bases unmatched. The CDR3 contains 17 residues. The V gene's germline CDR1 is LNHDA and CDR2 SQIVND (reference sequence). This chain's CDR3 is CASSFQRLARHTDTQYF. The CDR3 coding sequence is TGTGCCAGTAGTTTCCAGCGACTAGCGCGACATACAGATACGCAGTATTTT.

This chain connects TRBV19 to TRBJ1-5, with 7 bases aligning to TRBD1. The CDR3 has 13 residues. Germline V gives CDR1 LNHDA, CDR2 SQIVND (reference sequence). The V segment lost 5 bases and the J segment 6 bases; nucleotides outside the gene matches: 4. The CDR3 nucleotides are TGTGCCAGTAGTGACAGGGCGCCTCAGCCCCAGCATTTT. Translated, it gives CASSDRAPQPQHF.

This chain uses TRBV6-5 with TRBJ2-1; D ambiguous. Germline assignment: CDR1 MNHEY and CDR2 SVGAGI. The ends were cut back, 0 bases at V and 7 bases at J, with 4 bases in the middle. This CDR3 contains 12 residues. In DNA form, the CDR3 reads TGTGCCAGCAGTTACTCTCCGAATGAGCAGTTCTTC. This gives the protein CASSYSPNEQFF.

The chain has TRBV7-3 and TRBJ2-3; D not resolved. From germline, CDR1 is SGHTA and CDR2 FQGTGA. V was trimmed by 3 bases and J by 2 bases, leaving 3 bases between them. This CDR3 contains 12 residues. The CDR3 DNA sequence: TGTGCCAGCAGCTTCTACACAGATACGCAGTATTTT. This encodes CASSFYTDTQYF.

The CDR3 reads CASRETEDGGYGYTF. DNA for the CDR3: TGTGCCAGCAGGGAGACAGAGGACGGCGGCTATGGCTACACCTTC. The rearrangement joins TRBV6-1 to TRBJ1-2; D might be TRBD1 (5 bases). Between the trimmed V and J ends, which lost 6 bases and 4 bases, there was a span of 18 bases. Germline V lookup: CDR1 MNHNS, CDR2 SASEGT. The length of the CDR3 is 15 residues.

V and J are TRBV18 and TRBJ2-3; 8 positions agree with TRBD2. V gave up 6 bases and J gave up 0 bases; unmatched junction bases: 5. Germline CDR1 and CDR2: KGHSH and LQKENI. There are 15 residues in the CDR3. For the CDR3, the DNA is TGTGCCAGCTCCCTCTCTAGCGGGAGCACAGATACGCAGTATTTT. This sequence encodes CASSLSSGSTDTQYF.

V is TRBV2 and J is TRBJ2-7; 8 bases align to TRBD1. The CDR3 is 15 residues long. The junction had 8 bases not matched to a gene; V was cut back by 7 bases and J by 0 bases. The germline V gene encodes CDR1 SNHLY and CDR2 FYNNEI. The CDR3 DNA is TGTGCCAGCAAAGGCAGGGGGCTCCTCTCCTACGAGCAGTACTTC. The encoded protein is CASKGRGLLSYEQYF.

The rearrangement links TRBV9 to TRBJ1-3; TRBD1 is a possible D gene (5 bases). The CDR3 totals 14 residues. Germline CDR1 reads SGDLS; CDR2 reads YYNGEE. Deletions cut 0 bases from V and 8 bases from J, with 12 bases between. The CDR3, as DNA: TGTGCCAGCAGCGTAGGTGCAGGGCGAGACACCATATATTTT. Protein sequence: CASSVGAGRDTIYF.